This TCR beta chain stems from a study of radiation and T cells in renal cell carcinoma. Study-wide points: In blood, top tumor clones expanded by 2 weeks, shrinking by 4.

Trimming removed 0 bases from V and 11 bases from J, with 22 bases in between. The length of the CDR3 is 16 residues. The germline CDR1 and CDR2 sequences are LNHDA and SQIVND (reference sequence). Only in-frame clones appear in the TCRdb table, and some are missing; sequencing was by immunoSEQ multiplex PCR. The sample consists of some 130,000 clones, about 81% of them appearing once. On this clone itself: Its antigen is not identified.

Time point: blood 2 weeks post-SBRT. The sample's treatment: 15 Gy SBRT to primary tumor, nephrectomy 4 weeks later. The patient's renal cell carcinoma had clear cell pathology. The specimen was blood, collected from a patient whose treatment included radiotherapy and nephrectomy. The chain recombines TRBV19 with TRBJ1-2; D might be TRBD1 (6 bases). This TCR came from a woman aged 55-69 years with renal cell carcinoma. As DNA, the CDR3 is TGTGCCAGTAGTATAGAGCGCGGACAGTCAAACCTTGGTTACACCTTC. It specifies CASSIERGQSNLGYTF.